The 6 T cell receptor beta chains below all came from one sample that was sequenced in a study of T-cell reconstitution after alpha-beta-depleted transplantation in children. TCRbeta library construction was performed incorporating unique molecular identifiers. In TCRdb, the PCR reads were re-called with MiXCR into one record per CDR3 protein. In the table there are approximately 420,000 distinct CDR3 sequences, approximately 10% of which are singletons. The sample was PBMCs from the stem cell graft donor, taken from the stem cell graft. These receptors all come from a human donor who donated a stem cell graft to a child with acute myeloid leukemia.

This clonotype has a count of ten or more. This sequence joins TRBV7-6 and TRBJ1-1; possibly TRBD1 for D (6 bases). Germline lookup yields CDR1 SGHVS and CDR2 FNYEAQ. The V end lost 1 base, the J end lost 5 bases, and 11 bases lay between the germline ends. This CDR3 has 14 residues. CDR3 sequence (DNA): TGTGCCAGCAGCTTAGGGGGGCCGGGTACTGAAGCTTTCTTT. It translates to CASSLGGPGTEAFF.

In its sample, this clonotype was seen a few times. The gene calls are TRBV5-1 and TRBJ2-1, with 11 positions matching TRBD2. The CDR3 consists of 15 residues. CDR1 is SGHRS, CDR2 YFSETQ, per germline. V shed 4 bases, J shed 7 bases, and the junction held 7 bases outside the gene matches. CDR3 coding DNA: TGCGCCAGCAGCGACGGACTAGCGGGCGTAAATGAGCAGTTCTTC. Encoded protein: CASSDGLAGVNEQFF.

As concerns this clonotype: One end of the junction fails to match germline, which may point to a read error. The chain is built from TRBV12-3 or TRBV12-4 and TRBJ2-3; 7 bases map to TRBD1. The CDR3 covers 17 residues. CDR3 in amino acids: CASSLNGGVGGTDPQYF. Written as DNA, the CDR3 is TGTGCCAGCAGTTTAAATGGAGGCGTCGGTGGGACAGATCCGCAGTATTTT.

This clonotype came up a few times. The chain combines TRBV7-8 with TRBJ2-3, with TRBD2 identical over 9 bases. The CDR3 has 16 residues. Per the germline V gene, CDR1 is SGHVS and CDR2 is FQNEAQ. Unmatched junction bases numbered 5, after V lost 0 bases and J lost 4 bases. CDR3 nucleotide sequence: TGTGCCAGCAGCTTAGCGTCGGCGGGAGGGCCAGATACGCAGTATTTT. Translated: CASSLASAGGPDTQYF. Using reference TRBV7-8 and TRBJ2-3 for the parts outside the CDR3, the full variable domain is GAGVSQSPRYKVAKRGQDVALRCDPISGHVSLFWYQQALGQGPEFLTYFQNEAQLDKSGLPSDRFFAERPEGSVSTLKIQRTQQEDSAVYLCASSLASAGGPDTQYFGPGTRLTVL.

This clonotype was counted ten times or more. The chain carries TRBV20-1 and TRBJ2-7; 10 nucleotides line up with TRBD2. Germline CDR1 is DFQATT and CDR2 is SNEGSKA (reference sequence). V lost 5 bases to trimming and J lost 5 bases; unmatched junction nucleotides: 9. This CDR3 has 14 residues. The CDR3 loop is CSAAAAGLANEQYF. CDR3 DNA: TGCAGTGCTGCCGCGGCGGGACTAGCGAACGAGCAGTACTTC.

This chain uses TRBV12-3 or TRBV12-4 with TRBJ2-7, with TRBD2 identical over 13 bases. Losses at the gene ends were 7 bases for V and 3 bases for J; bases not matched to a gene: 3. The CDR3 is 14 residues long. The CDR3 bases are TGTGCCAGCATGGGGACTAGCGGGAACTACGAGCAGTACTTC. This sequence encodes CASMGTSGNYEQYF.